What follows are 26 T cell receptor beta chains derived from one specimen sequenced in a study of cytomegalovirus exposure and HLA in healthy donors. Both 60 Vbeta primers and 13 Jbeta primers went into the PCR. TCRdb's copy holds only in-frame clones and misses some; the assay was immunoSEQ multiplex PCR. The table shows some 89,000 clones, with roughly 81% occurring only once. Sequenced input: PBMCs. These receptors originate from a woman in her 30s in good health and CMV-seronegative.

The V and J genes are TRBV28 and TRBJ2-5, with D unclear. The J call may be in error: the DNA end matches TRBJ2-7 better. Germline V gene data show CDR1 as MDHEN and CDR2 as SYDVKM. This CDR3 is 12 amino acids long. CDR3 region: CASSFRFYEQYF. CDR3 bases: TGTGCCAGCAGTTTTCGGTTCTACGAGCAGTACTTC.

The J gene is TRBJ2-1, the V gene TRBV9, with TRBD2 matching over 7 bases. Losses at the gene ends were 0 bases for V and 2 bases for J; bases not matched to a gene: 5. The CDR3 consists of 16 residues. Germline V CDR1 and CDR2: SGDLS, YYNGEE. The CDR3 region is CASSVVPSGTYNEQFF. For the CDR3, the DNA is TGTGCCAGCAGCGTAGTACCGAGCGGGACCTACAATGAGCAGTTCTTC.

V gene TRBV6-7 combines with J gene TRBJ2-2; D remains ambiguous. TRBV6-7 carries the ORF label, with uncertain function. V gave up 6 bases and J gave up 4 bases, with 9 bases separating them. CDR3 length: 13 residues. The CDR3 loop is CASSEECTGELFF. Here the CDR3 DNA reads TGTGCCAGCAGCGAGGAGTGCACCGGGGAGCTGTTTTTT.

V and J are TRBV18 and TRBJ2-5; 9 bases match TRBD1. This CDR3 is built from 14 residues. Germline V gene lookup returns CDR1 KGHSH and CDR2 LQKENI. V lost 5 bases and J lost 3; bases outside the gene matches: 4. The CDR3 coding sequence is TGTGCCAGCTCAACAAGGACAGGGGAAGAGACCCAGTACTTC. As protein: CASSTRTGEETQYF. The full variable domain, its missing parts supplied by reference TRBV18 and TRBJ2-5, is NAGVMQNPRHLVRRRGQEARLRCSPMKGHSHVYWYRQLPEEGLKFMVYLQKENIIDESGMPKERFSAEFPKEGPSILRIQQVVRGDSAAYFCASSTRTGEETQYFGPGTRLLVL.

This clone was recorded a few times. V usage is TRBV7-2 and J usage is TRBJ2-2, with 7 bases identical to TRBD1. V lost 5 bases to trimming and J lost 0 bases; unmatched junction nucleotides: 3. The germline gives CDR1 SGHTA, CDR2 FQGNSA. CDR3 length: 15 amino acids. The CDR3 is CASSPGTANTGELFF. The CDR3 DNA sequence: TGTGCCAGCAGCCCCGGGACAGCGAACACCGGGGAGCTGTTTTTT. Based on the CDR3 plus reference TRBV7-2 and TRBJ2-2, the full variable domain is GAGVSQSPSNKVTEKGKDVELRCDPISGHTALYWYRQSLGQGLEFLIYFQGNSAPDKSGLPSDRFSAERTGGSVSTLTIQRTQQEDSAVYLCASSPGTANTGELFFGEGSRLTVL.

This clone was observed once. The chain has TRBV18 and TRBJ2-5, with 8 bases matching TRBD2. The DNA end lines up better with TRBJ2-7; the J call may be wrong. The CDR3 length is 15 residues. Germline values: CDR1 KGHSH, CDR2 LQKENI. Here the CDR3 DNA reads TGTGCCAGCTCCCCGTTCGCGGGAGGAACCTACGAGCAGTACTTC. Protein: CASSPFAGGTYEQYF.

This sequence joins TRBV7-9 and TRBJ1-2; possible D gene TRBD1, 6 bases. The germline V and J ends were trimmed by 5 bases and 1 base, with 17 bases remaining between them. The germline gives CDR1 SEHNR, CDR2 FQNEAQ (reference sequence). This CDR3 is built from 16 residues. The CDR3 region is CASSVTGLEYNYGYTF. CDR3 in DNA: TGTGCCAGCAGCGTCACAGGGTTGGAATATAACTATGGCTACACCTTC.

The rearrangement links TRBV5-1 to TRBJ2-2, with D perhaps matching TRBD1 (6 bases). This CDR3 has 15 amino acids. Trimming took off 1 base at V and 3 bases at J, with 10 bases between the two ends. CDR1 is SGHRS, CDR2 YFSETQ, per germline. Here the CDR3 DNA reads TGCGCCAGCAGCTTGACCGGACAGTACACCGGGGAGCTGTTTTTT. Protein: CASSLTGQYTGELFF.

V usage is TRBV9 and J usage is TRBJ1-4, with no clear D. The CDR3 runs to 15 residues. The V gene lost 3 bases and the J gene lost 0 bases, with 9 bases spanning the gap. Germline V gives CDR1 SGDLS, CDR2 YYNGEE. CDR3 loop: CASSASGTTNEKLFF. The CDR3 DNA is TGTGCCAGCAGCGCCTCGGGGACAACTAATGAAAAACTGTTTTTT.

This sequence joins TRBV5-5 and TRBJ2-3; possible D gene TRBD2, 6 bases. Trimming left V 1 base short and J 0 bases short, with 9 bases between. Germline CDR1 is SGHKS and CDR2 is YYEKEE (reference sequence). The CDR3 contains 15 residues. The CDR3 protein is CASSLSGLSTDTQYF. CDR3 coding DNA: TGTGCCAGCAGCTTGTCGGGACTGAGCACAGATACGCAGTATTTT.

The chain links TRBV29-1 to TRBJ1-2; TRBD1 matches at 9 bases. CDR3 length equals 13 residues. The V gene's germline CDR1 is SQVTM and CDR2 ANQGSEA. Trimming at V came to 3 bases and at J to 6 bases, leaving 5 bases not matched to a gene. Written as DNA, the CDR3 is TGCAGCGTTGAGGGACAGGGAACGGATGGCTACACCTTC. Translated: CSVEGQGTDGYTF.

This clone was counted once. The chain uses TRBV5-1 and TRBJ2-7; 8 bases line up with TRBD1. J gave up 2 bases and V 3 bases, and 10 bases lay outside the gene matches. CDR1 is SGHRS, CDR2 YFSETQ, per germline. This CDR3 is built from 16 residues. This chain's CDR3 is CASSSGQGFRPYEQYF. CDR3 coding DNA: TGCGCCAGCAGCTCCGGACAGGGATTCAGACCCTACGAGCAGTACTTC.

This clone was observed a handful of times. The chain couples TRBV10-3 to TRBJ1-1, with TRBD1 matching 10 bases. V gave up 5 bases and J gave up 0 bases; unmatched junction bases: 6. Germline assignment: CDR1 ENHRY and CDR2 SYGVKD. The CDR3 spans 16 residues. CDR3 coding DNA: TGTGCCATCAGTTCCGGGACAGGGGCCATGAACACTGAAGCTTTCTTT. This codes for CAISSGTGAMNTEAFF.

This chain connects TRBV5-1 to TRBJ1-3, with 7 bases that match TRBD1. Germline CDR1 and CDR2: SGHRS and YFSETQ. V lost 4 bases to trimming and J lost 3 bases; unmatched junction nucleotides: 7. The CDR3 is 15 residues long. CDR3 sequence: CASSTQGTDGNTIYF. In DNA, the CDR3 is TGCGCCAGCAGCACCCAGGGGACAGATGGAAACACCATATATTTT.

Only a few counts were recorded for this clone. This chain joins TRBV7-3 and TRBJ2-1, with TRBD2 matching over 8 bases. The CDR3 length is 15 residues. Germline CDR1 reads SGHTA; CDR2 reads FQGTGA. J was trimmed by 4 bases and V by 6 bases; bases with no gene match: 8. CDR3 sequence reads: CASSDRLAKYNEQFF. DNA of the CDR3: TGTGCCAGCAGTGACCGACTAGCGAAATACAATGAGCAGTTCTTC.

The gene calls are TRBV6-5 and TRBJ2-2, with a possible D match to TRBD2 (5 bases). The CDR3 contains 13 residues. V lost 7 bases and J lost 6, with 12 bases in between. Germline CDR1 reads MNHEY; CDR2 reads SVGAGI. CDR3 sequence: CASTRGWPGELFF. In DNA, the CDR3 is TGTGCCAGCACCAGAGGGTGGCCCGGGGAGCTGTTTTTT.

This clone was recorded a few times. The chain couples TRBV19 to TRBJ2-7; TRBD1 aligns across 10 bases. Germline assignment: CDR1 LNHDA and CDR2 SQIVND (reference sequence). V trimming: 5 bases; J trimming: 5 bases; junction bases outside the gene matches: 15. There are 17 residues in the CDR3. CDR3 sequence: CASSAYPSVDRGNEQYF. The CDR3 DNA is TGTGCCAGTAGTGCCTACCCCAGTGTGGACAGGGGGAACGAGCAGTACTTC.

This chain uses TRBV7-2 with TRBJ2-2; 8 nucleotides match TRBD2. CDR3 length equals 16 residues. With V trimmed by 5 bases and J by 7 bases, 12 bases remained unmatched. CDR1 and CDR2 from the germline V gene are SGHTA and FQGNSA. The CDR3 region is CASSPPGGGSGGELFF. CDR3 in DNA: TGTGCCAGCAGCCCCCCCGGCGGGGGGTCTGGCGGGGAGCTGTTTTTT.

The CDR3 nucleotides are TGTGCCAGCTCACCACTCCAAACTCGACAGGACTCTGGAAACACCATATATTTT. Its protein is CASSPLQTRQDSGNTIYF. This chain joins TRBV18 and TRBJ1-3; maybe TRBD1 (6 bases). The germline CDR1 and CDR2 sequences are KGHSH and LQKENI. Trimming pared 1 base from V and 0 bases from J, leaving 16 bases between. The CDR3 is 18 residues long.

The chain employs TRBV28 and TRBJ1-2, with 12 bases fitting TRBD1. CDR1 is MDHEN, CDR2 SYDVKM, per germline. The CDR3 spans 14 residues. With 5 bases clipped from V and 7 bases from J, the junction kept 5 bases outside the gene matches. The CDR3 DNA follows: TGTGCCAGCAGTGTGTCGGGACAGGGGGCTGGCTACACCTTC. Its protein is CASSVSGQGAGYTF.

V gene TRBV7-9 combines with J gene TRBJ1-1; D is ambiguous. CDR1 is SEHNR and CDR2 is FQNEAQ in the germline V gene (reference sequence). Between the trimmed V and J ends, which lost 6 bases and 0 bases, there was a span of 5 bases. This CDR3 contains 12 residues. The CDR3 spells CASRGVNTEAFF. The CDR3 DNA follows: TGTGCCAGCAGAGGAGTGAACACTGAAGCTTTCTTT.

V is TRBV11-3 and J is TRBJ2-7; 8 bases match TRBD1. The CDR3 runs to 15 residues. The V gene end was trimmed by 5 bases and the J gene end by 0 bases; junction bases not matched to a gene: 6. The germline V gene encodes CDR1 SGHNT and CDR2 YENEEA. CDR3 DNA: TGTGCCAGCAGCCGTGGACAGGGTAGCTCCTACGAGCAGTACTTC. Encoded protein: CASSRGQGSSYEQYF.

In the case of this clone: Relative to the germline gene, one junction end is altered; a read error may explain this. The CDR3 reads CASSPRPGSSYNEQFF. CDR3 sequence (DNA): TGTGCCAGCTCCCCACGACCTGGGAGCTCCTACAATGAGCAGTTCTTC. This chain joins TRBV18 and TRBJ2-1; the D gene is possibly TRBD2 (5 bases). The CDR3 has 16 residues. Germline values: CDR1 KGHSH, CDR2 LQKENI.

J is TRBJ2-7 and V is TRBV7-2; possibly TRBD1 for D (5 bases). CDR1 and CDR2 (germline): SGHTA, FQGNSA. CDR3 length equals 15 residues. V was cut by 5 bases and J by 4 bases, with 18 bases left in between. The CDR3 DNA reads as TGTGCCAGCAGCCCTAGGGGTTTAGGTGATTACGAGCAGTACTTC. Amino acids: CASSPRGLGDYEQYF.

Only one count was recorded for this clone. The chain employs TRBV4-1 and TRBJ2-5; TRBD2 aligns across 13 bases. The V and J ends lost 4 bases and 0 bases, in that order; junction bases with no gene match: 5. This CDR3 is built from 17 residues. Germline CDR1 reads MGHRA; CDR2 reads YSYEKL. CDR3 residues: CASSPLGLAGNQETQYF. In DNA form, the CDR3 reads TGCGCCAGCAGCCCGCTGGGACTAGCGGGAAACCAAGAGACCCAGTACTTC.

The chain combines TRBV4-3 with TRBJ1-2; 8 positions match TRBD1. Germline trimming cut 0 bases from V and 4 bases from J; bases unmatched to any gene: 4. The CDR3 spans 15 residues. CDR1 LGHNA and CDR2 YSLEER come from the germline V gene. In DNA form, the CDR3 reads TGCGCCAGCAGCCAAGATCCAGGGGGCAGCTATGGCTACACCTTC. Protein sequence: CASSQDPGGSYGYTF.